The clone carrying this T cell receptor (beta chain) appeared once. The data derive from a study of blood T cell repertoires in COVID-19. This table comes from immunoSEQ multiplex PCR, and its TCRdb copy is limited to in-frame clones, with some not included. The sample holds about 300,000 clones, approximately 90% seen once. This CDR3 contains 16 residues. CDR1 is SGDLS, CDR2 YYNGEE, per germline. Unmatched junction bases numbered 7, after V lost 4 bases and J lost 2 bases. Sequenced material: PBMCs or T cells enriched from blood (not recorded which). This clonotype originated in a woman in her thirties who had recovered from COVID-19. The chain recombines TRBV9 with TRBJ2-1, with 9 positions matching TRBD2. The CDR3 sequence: CASSPRSGSPYNEQFF. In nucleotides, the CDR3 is TGTGCCAGCAGCCCTCGTAGCGGGAGCCCCTACAATGAGCAGTTCTTC.